The 5 T cell receptor beta chains below were found in one sample sequenced in a study of blood T cell repertoires in COVID-19 (dated by TCRdb to 2019 to 2021). Receptor amplification or capture employed the immunoSEQ multiplex PCR assay. TCRdb provides this immuneACCESS table in a form limited to in-frame rearrangements. Some clones are lacking; in checked studies, under half of them reflect an unresolved V gene, and why the rest are absent is not known. The sample table lists about 220,000 clones, roughly 80% of them with a count of one. The ten largest clones take up roughly 3% of the sample. The sequencing sample was made of peripheral blood. Source of these receptors: a woman aged 25 to 39 who had recovered from COVID-19.

The V and J genes are TRBV4-2 and TRBJ2-7, with 7 bases fitting TRBD2. The trim removed 1 base at V and 4 bases at J, leaving 7 bases unmatched. Germline values: CDR1 LGHNA, CDR2 YNFKEQ. This CDR3 region has 15 residues. The CDR3 DNA is TGTGCCAGCAGCCAAGCTCACATGGGGGGGTACGAGCAGTACTTC. Its translation: CASSQAHMGGYEQYF.

The V and J genes are TRBV25-1 and TRBJ2-1; possibly TRBD1 for D (6 bases). Per germline, CDR1 MGHDK and CDR2 SYGVNS. The germline V and J ends were trimmed by 1 base and 6 bases, with 10 bases remaining between them. The CDR3 length is 14 residues. CDR3 sequence: CASSEWKGGNEQFF. The CDR3 DNA reads TGTGCCAGCAGTGAATGGAAAGGGGGCAATGAGCAGTTCTTC.

The chain combines TRBV28 with TRBJ1-2; tentatively, D is TRBD1 (5 bases). The germline gives CDR1 MDHEN, CDR2 SYDVKM. V lost 6 bases and J 4 bases, leaving 18 bases between the germline ends. This CDR3 has 15 residues. The CDR3 spells CASRLGGSFFYGYTF. CDR3 DNA sequence: TGTGCCAGCAGGCTGGGGGGGTCCTTTTTCTATGGCTACACCTTC.

The chain combines TRBV7-2 with TRBJ1-1; a possible D gene is TRBD1 (5 bases). Germline-derived CDR1 and CDR2 are SGHTA and FQGNSA. The CDR3 is 12 residues long. Deletions cut 6 bases from V and 4 bases from J, with 9 bases between. CDR3 region: CASRTGVTEAFF. In DNA, the CDR3 is TGTGCCAGCAGGACGGGGGTCACTGAAGCTTTCTTT.

This clone is a singleton in its sample. The chain uses TRBV19 and TRBJ2-2, with 8 positions matching TRBD2. The junction had 11 bases not matched to a gene; V was cut back by 1 base and J by 4 bases. This CDR3 comprises 18 residues. Per the germline V gene, CDR1 is LNHDA and CDR2 is SQIVND (reference sequence). The CDR3 protein is CASSIGDGLAGSTGELFF. The CDR3 nucleotides read TGTGCCAGTAGTATAGGGGACGGGCTAGCGGGCAGCACCGGGGAGCTGTTTTTT.